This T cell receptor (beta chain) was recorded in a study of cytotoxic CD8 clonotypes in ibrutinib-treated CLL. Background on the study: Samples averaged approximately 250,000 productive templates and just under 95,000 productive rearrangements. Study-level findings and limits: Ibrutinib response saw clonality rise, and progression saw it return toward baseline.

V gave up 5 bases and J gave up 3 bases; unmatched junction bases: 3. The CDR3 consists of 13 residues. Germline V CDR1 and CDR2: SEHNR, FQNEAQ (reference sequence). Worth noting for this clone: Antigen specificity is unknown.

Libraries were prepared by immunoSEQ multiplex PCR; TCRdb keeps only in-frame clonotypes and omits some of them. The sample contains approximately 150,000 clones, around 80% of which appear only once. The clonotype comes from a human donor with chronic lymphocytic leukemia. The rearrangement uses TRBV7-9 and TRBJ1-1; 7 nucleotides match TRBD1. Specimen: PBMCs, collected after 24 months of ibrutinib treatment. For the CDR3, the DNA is TGTGCCAGCAGCATACAGGGGTACACTGAAGCTTTCTTT. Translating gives CASSIQGYTEAFF.